One sample yielded the 31 T cell receptor beta chains listed below, sequenced in a study of T cell clusters in autoimmune cytopenias. Each sample's input was 250 ng genomic DNA, some 38,000 genome equivalents. One tube held mixed TRB-A and TRB-B primer pools for touch-down PCR. After re-calling the multiplex PCR reads, TCRdb lists one entry per CDR3 protein, DNA absent. Seen in this sample are around 5,500 distinct CDR3 sequences; the ten most common clones hold 7%. The sample also formed part of further work on T cell repertoires in aging, cancer and after chemotherapy.

Sequencing was done on a sample of peripheral blood. The receptors come from a human donor in good health.

Measured by frequency, this clonotype is medium-sized. The genes are TRBV5-6 and TRBJ2-1; the TCRdb call, TRBD2, lacks DNA for checking. Germline CDR1 SGHDT, CDR2 YYEEEE. The CDR3 totals 18 residues. This CDR3 is CASRPPSTSGAIYNEQFF. Looking up the rest from reference TRBV5-6 and TRBJ2-1 gives the full variable domain: DAGVTQSPTHLIKTRGQQVTLRCSPKSGHDTVSWYQQALGQGPQFIFQYYEEEERQRGNFPDRFSGHQFPNYSSELNVNALLLGDSALYLCASRPPSTSGAIYNEQFFGPGTRLTVL.

The rearrangement uses TRBV5-1 and TRBJ1-3; lacking DNA, the TRBD1 call made by TCRdb goes unchecked. Looked up from germline, CDR1 is SGHRS and CDR2 is YFSETQ. The CDR3 has 15 amino acids. The CDR3 region is CASSLNSDRQNTIYF.

According to its frequency, this clonotype is medium-sized (0.01 to 0.1%). This chain joins TRBV6-5 and TRBJ1-3; TCRdb returns TRBD1, unconfirmable since there is no DNA. CDR1 is MNHEY, CDR2 SVGAGI, per germline. This CDR3 comprises 16 residues. CDR3: CASRRQGTVSGNTIYF.

The J gene is TRBJ1-5, the V gene TRBV5-1; TCRdb's assignment of TRBD1 cannot be checked, as there is no DNA. The CDR3 sequence is 14 residues long. Germline CDR1 is SGHRS and CDR2 is YFSETQ. The CDR3: CASSLRGENQPQHF. The full variable domain, completed using reference TRBV5-1 and TRBJ1-5, is KAGVTQTPRYLIKTRGQQVTLSCSPISGHRSVSWYQQTPGQGLQFLFEYFSETQRNKGNFPGRFSGRQFSNSRSEMNVSTLELGDSALYLCASSLRGENQPQHFGDGTRLSIL.

By frequency, this clonotype is medium-sized. The chain combines TRBV15 with TRBJ2-7. This CDR3 spans 14 amino acids. Germline assignment: CDR1 LNHNV and CDR2 YYDKDF (reference sequence). This CDR3 reads CATSRGQGSYEQYF.

The CDR3 sequence is CASSLTGGDYGYTF. V usage is TRBV7-2 and J usage is TRBJ1-2; the TRBD1 assignment by TCRdb is unverifiable without DNA. The germline gives CDR1 SGHTA, CDR2 FQGNSA. This CDR3 has 14 residues.

Its frequency marks this clonotype as medium-sized. The chain recombines TRBV24-1 with TRBJ2-1; the TRBD2 assignment by TCRdb is unverifiable without DNA. The CDR3 contains 19 residues. Per the germline V gene, CDR1 is KGHDR and CDR2 is SFDVKD. The chain's CDR3 is CATSDLALGRDGSGTEQFF.

Its frequency marks this clonotype as medium-sized. The chain is built from TRBV19 and TRBJ1-2; without DNA, the TCRdb call of TRBD1 cannot be checked. Germline V gene sequence: CDR1 LNHDA, CDR2 SQIVND (reference sequence). There are 12 residues in the CDR3. CDR3 in amino acids: CASSRGLYGYTF.

The chain joins TRBV10-3 to TRBJ2-3; checking the TCRdb D call of TRBD1 is not possible without DNA. Germline V gene sequence: CDR1 ENHRY, CDR2 SYGVKD. CDR3 length: 14 residues. CDR3 loop: CAISESGAPDTQYF.

This clonotype is medium-sized by frequency. The J gene is TRBJ1-4, the V gene TRBV29-1. Germline V gives CDR1 SQVTM, CDR2 ANQGSEA. The CDR3 has 13 residues. CDR3: CSAGGLAGEKLFF.

Its frequency marks this clonotype as medium-sized (0.01 to 0.1%). The J gene is TRBJ1-5, the V gene TRBV19. Germline CDR1 and CDR2: LNHDA and SQIVND (reference sequence). This CDR3 spans 17 amino acids. CDR3 sequence: CASSLNRPLNSNQPQHF.

Judged by frequency, this clonotype is medium-sized. V usage is TRBV5-4 and J usage is TRBJ2-7; the TCRdb call, TRBD2, lacks DNA for checking. The CDR3 extends over 15 amino acids. Germline V gives CDR1 SGHNT, CDR2 YYREEE (reference sequence). The CDR3 is CASSPATSGRYEQYF.

Considering frequency, this clonotype is medium-sized. This CDR3 reads CASSLLGGDEQFF. The chain employs TRBV5-5 and TRBJ2-1. The CDR3 has 13 residues. Germline V gives CDR1 SGHKS, CDR2 YYEKEE (reference sequence).

By frequency, this clonotype is medium-sized. The chain joins TRBV27 to TRBJ2-3; no DNA is available, so the TRBD1 call from TCRdb remains unchecked. Germline CDR1 reads MNHEY; CDR2 reads SMNVEV (reference sequence). This CDR3 is 14 amino acids long. The chain's CDR3 is CASSGQALTDTQYF.

J is TRBJ1-5 and V is TRBV27; TCRdb outputs TRBD1, but without DNA this stays unchecked. This CDR3 spans 17 amino acids. Germline CDR1 and CDR2: MNHEY and SMNVEV (reference sequence). The CDR3 reads CASSLHQSRGQNQPQHF.

This clonotype is classed as medium-sized by frequency. J is TRBJ1-2 and V is TRBV29-1; TCRdb reports TRBD1, a call that lacks DNA to check it against. Germline CDR1 SQVTM, CDR2 ANQGSEA. The CDR3 spans 14 residues. CDR3 region: CSVDWGGAGYGYTF.

The J gene is TRBJ2-7, the V gene TRBV10-2; TCRdb reports TRBD2, a call that lacks DNA to check it against. The V gene's germline CDR1 is WSHSY and CDR2 SAAADI. The CDR3 has 13 amino acids. The CDR3 is CASTLGQSYEQYF.

This clonotype is deemed medium-sized (0.01 to 0.1%) by its frequency. The chain recombines TRBV19 with TRBJ2-1; TCRdb's D call, TRBD1, is unchecked because there is no DNA. The V gene's germline CDR1 is LNHDA and CDR2 SQIVND (reference sequence). The length of the CDR3 is 16 residues. The CDR3 protein is CASRAGTDYSYNEQFF.

The gene calls are TRBV7-9 and TRBJ1-5; lacking DNA, the TRBD1 call made by TCRdb goes unchecked. Looked up from germline, CDR1 is SEHNR and CDR2 is FQNEAQ (reference sequence). The CDR3 loop spans 17 amino acids. The CDR3 loop is CASSPDPTGVKRQPQHF.

Considering frequency, this clonotype is medium-sized (0.01 to 0.1%). The CDR3 reads CASSLAPSSGANVLTF. The chain joins TRBV5-1 to TRBJ2-6. Germline V lookup: CDR1 SGHRS, CDR2 YFSETQ. The CDR3 runs to 16 residues.

This clonotype is deemed medium-sized (0.01 to 0.1%) by its frequency. CDR3 protein: CASRSTGGTVNEQFF. This rearrangement joins TRBV6-5 to TRBJ2-1; the TRBD1 assignment by TCRdb is unverifiable without DNA. Germline CDR1 and CDR2: MNHEY and SVGAGI. The CDR3 sequence is 15 residues long.

This chain connects TRBV5-1 to TRBJ2-7. This CDR3 contains 11 residues. Germline CDR1 reads SGHRS; CDR2 reads YFSETQ. CDR3 region: CASSLAYEQYF.

This clonotype shows up as medium-sized by frequency. This sequence joins TRBV19 and TRBJ1-5; TCRdb's D gene call, TRBD1, goes unchecked for lack of DNA. Germline CDR1 is LNHDA and CDR2 is SQIVND (reference sequence). The CDR3 runs 17 residues. Here the CDR3 reads CASSIDRDREGDQPQHF.

This clonotype shows up as medium-sized by frequency. The chain links TRBV29-1 to TRBJ1-4. The germline CDR1 and CDR2 sequences are SQVTM and ANQGSEA. The CDR3 runs 13 residues. CDR3 region: CSVEAGYNEKLFF.

The V call is TRBV20-1, the J call TRBJ2-5; the TRBD1 assignment by TCRdb is unverifiable without DNA. Germline assignment: CDR1 DFQATT and CDR2 SNEGSKA (reference sequence). The length of the CDR3 is 15 residues. CDR3 protein: CSAPPRSGVGETQYF.

The chain carries TRBV11-1 and TRBJ2-1. The length of the CDR3 is 16 residues. Germline CDR1 SGHAT, CDR2 FQDESV (reference sequence). The CDR3 here is CASTSAALSSYNEQFF.

The chain is built from TRBV5-1 and TRBJ2-3; as DNA is missing, the TRBD1 call by TCRdb cannot be tested. The CDR3 runs 15 residues. CDR1 is SGHRS and CDR2 is YFSETQ in the germline V gene. CDR3: CASSGGQGGADTQYF.

This clonotype is identified as medium-sized from frequency. The rearrangement links TRBV20-1 to TRBJ1-4. Germline V CDR1 and CDR2: DFQATT, SNEGSKA (reference sequence). CDR3 length equals 13 residues. The CDR3 loop is CSAPGGSNEKLFF.

The gene calls are TRBV7-9 and TRBJ1-2; TCRdb's D gene call, TRBD1, goes unchecked for lack of DNA. This CDR3 contains 14 residues. The germline CDR1 and CDR2 sequences are SEHNR and FQNEAQ (reference sequence). CDR3 loop: CASSLGGASGGYTF. The full variable domain, in which reference TRBV7-9 and TRBJ1-2 provide the parts outside the CDR3, is DTGVSQNPRHKITKRGQNVTFRCDPISEHNRLYWYRQTLGQGPEFLTYFQNEAQLEKSRLLSDRFSAERPKGSFSTLEIQRTEQGDSAMYLCASSLGGASGGYTFGSGTRLTVV.

The chain joins TRBV5-6 to TRBJ1-5; TCRdb calls TRBD1, which cannot be checked without DNA. The CDR3 runs to 15 residues. Per germline, CDR1 SGHDT and CDR2 YYEEEE. The CDR3 is CASSQGQGWNQPQHF.

In terms of frequency, this clonotype is medium-sized. The chain uses TRBV14 and TRBJ2-1; TCRdb picks TRBD2, but there is no DNA to check that call. Germline values: CDR1 SGHDN, CDR2 FVKESK. The CDR3 length is 14 residues. This CDR3 is CASSPRVAGGEQFF.